This T cell receptor (beta chain) was identified in a study of patients and donors after allogeneic stem cell transplantation. MiXCR, applied by TCRdb to the RT-PCR reads, yields one record per CDR3 protein. Among about a million distinct CDR3 sequences, roughly 18% were seen once, and the ten largest hold around 6%. Germline-derived CDR1 and CDR2 are MNHNS and SASEGT. Trimming at V came to 6 bases and at J to 8 bases, leaving 9 bases not matched to a gene. The CDR3 is 14 residues long. The chain employs TRBV6-1 and TRBJ1-4, with 7 bases that match TRBD1. This receptor was taken from a human donor who was either an allogeneic HSCT recipient or a stem cell or donor lymphocyte infusion donor (not recorded which). It is not recorded whose cells these are; they may come from a transplant donor. The sample taken for sequencing was blood, either unsorted or a sorted T cell fraction (not recorded which). The chain's CDR3 is CASRIGGVGEKLFF. CDR3 DNA: TGTGCCAGCAGGATAGGGGGCGTAGGGGAAAAACTGTTTTTT.